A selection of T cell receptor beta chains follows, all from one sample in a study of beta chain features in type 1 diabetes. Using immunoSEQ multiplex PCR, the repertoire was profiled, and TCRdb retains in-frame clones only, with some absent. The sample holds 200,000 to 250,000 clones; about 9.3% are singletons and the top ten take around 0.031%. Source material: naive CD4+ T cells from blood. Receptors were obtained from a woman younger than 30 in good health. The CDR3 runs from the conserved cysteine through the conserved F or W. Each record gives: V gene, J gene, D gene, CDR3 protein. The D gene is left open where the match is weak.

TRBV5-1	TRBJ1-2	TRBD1	CASSLAGQGIDGYTF
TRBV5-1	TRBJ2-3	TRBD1	CASSGGQGKDTQYF
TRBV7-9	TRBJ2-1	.	CASSLSRYNEQFF
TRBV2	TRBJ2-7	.	CASRPQTGSYEQYF
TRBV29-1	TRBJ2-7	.	CSVGVTQAGYEQYF
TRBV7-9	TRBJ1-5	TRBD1	CASSLGTGYNQPQHF
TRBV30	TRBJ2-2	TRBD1	CAWSFLSGGLGTGKLFF
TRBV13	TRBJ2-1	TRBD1	CASSSTRNRGNEQFF
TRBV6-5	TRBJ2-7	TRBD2	CASSSPSSGGTYEQYF
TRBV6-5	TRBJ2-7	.	CASSNGQYYEQYF
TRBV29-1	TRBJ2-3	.	CSVEGGTDTQYF
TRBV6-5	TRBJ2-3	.	CASRRDFTDTQYF
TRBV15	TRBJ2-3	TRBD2	CATSREGLGDTQYF
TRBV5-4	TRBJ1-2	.	CASSLAGTNYGYTF
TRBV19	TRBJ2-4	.	CASSTPNSPGSAKNIQYF
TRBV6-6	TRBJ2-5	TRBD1	CASSSDLGQKETQYF
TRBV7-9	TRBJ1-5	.	CASSFGGDQPQHF
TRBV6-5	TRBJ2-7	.	CASSSGSPYEQYF
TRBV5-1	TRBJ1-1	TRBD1	CASSWGQKQNTEAFF
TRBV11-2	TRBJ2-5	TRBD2	CASSLARTRGETQYF
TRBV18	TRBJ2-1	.	CASSPTGISYNEQFF
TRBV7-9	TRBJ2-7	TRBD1	CASSSTGNRYEQYF
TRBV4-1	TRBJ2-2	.	CASRKVGGTGELFF
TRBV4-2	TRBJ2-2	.	CASSQEGRENTGELFF
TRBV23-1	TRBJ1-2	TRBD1	CASSHLHRGVYGYTF
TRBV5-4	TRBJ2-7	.	CASSQDQLGGQSSYEQYF
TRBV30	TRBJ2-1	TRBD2	CAWSRGGAEQFF
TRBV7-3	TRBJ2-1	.	CASSPTSNEQFF
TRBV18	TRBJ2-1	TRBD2	CASSPPLAGGYNEQFF
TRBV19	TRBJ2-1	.	CASRFVADSYNEQFF
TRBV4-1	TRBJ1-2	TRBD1	CASSLPNQGAGGYTF
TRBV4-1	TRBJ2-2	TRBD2	CASSQTVAGGTGELFF
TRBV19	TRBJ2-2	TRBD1	CASSITGGLGTGELFF
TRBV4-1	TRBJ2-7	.	CASSQDPLLETGPYEQYF
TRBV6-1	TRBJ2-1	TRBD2	CASSGRLAGSSYNEQFF
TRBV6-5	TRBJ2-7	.	CASRPGTPHSYEQYF
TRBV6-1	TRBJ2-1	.	CASSVSYLNEQFF
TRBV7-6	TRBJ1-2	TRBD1	CASSPRAQGPYGYTF
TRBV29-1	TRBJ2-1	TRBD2	CSVTGLVYKSEQFF
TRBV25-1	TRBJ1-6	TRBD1	CASSASRGQGNPPLHF
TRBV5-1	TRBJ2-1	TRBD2	CASSPRVSGGHYNEQFF
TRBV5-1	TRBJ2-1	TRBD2	CASSIGLAGGYNEQFF
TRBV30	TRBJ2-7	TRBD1	CAWGDWDRVYEQYF
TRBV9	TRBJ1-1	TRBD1	CASSVVEGAGTEAFF
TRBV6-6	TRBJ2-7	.	CASRPSSDYEQYF
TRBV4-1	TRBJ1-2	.	CASSQVNAALYGYTF
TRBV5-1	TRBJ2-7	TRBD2	CASSYASGSLGYEQYF
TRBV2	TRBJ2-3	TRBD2	CASSRTSGATDTQYF
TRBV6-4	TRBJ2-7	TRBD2	CASSDTSGRASPYEQYF
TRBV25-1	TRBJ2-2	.	CASSDQQTYPGELFF
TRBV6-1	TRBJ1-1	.	CASRVTGNTEAFF
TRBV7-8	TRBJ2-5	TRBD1	CASSRTRTGRILETQYF
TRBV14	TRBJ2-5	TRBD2	CASSQDLLAGGPAYF
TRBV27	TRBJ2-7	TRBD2	CASTGWGGGYEQYF
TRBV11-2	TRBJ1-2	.	CASRFIGQPSDYGYTF
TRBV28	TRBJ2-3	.	CASSLASGTDTQYF
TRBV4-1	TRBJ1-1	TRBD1	CASSQEGTGASTEAFF
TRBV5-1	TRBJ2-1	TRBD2	CASSLIREGQNEQFF